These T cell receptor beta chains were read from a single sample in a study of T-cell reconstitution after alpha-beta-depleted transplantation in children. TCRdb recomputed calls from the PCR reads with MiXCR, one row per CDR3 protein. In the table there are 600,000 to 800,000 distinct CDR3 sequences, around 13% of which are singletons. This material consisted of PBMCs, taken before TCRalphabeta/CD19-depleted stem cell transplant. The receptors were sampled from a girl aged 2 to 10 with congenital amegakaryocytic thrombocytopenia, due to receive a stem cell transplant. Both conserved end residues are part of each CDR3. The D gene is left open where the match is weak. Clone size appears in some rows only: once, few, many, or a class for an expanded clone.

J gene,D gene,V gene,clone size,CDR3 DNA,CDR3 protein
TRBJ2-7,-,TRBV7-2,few,TGTGCCAGCAGTAAGAGTGGGCCCTCCTACGAGCAGTACTTC,CASSKSGPSYEQYF
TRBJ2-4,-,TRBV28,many,TGTGCCAGCAGTTTTGGGGAAGCCAAAAACATTCAGTACTTC,CASSFGEAKNIQYF
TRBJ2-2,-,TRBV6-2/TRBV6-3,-,TGTGCCAGCAGTTACCCCCGTCTAAGGGGGAGTGCCGGGGAGCTGTTTTTT,CASSYPRLRGSAGELFF
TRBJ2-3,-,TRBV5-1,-,TGCGTCAGCAGCTTCGGCACAGATACGCAGTATTTT,CVSSFGTDTQYF
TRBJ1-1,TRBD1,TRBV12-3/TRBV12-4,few,TGTGCCAGCAGCCCCGACAGGGTGGAAGCTTTCTTT,CASSPDRVEAFF
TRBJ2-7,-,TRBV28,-,TGTGCCAGCAGTCCCTCCCTGATGACAAGGCCGACCTACGAGCAGTACTTC,CASSPSLMTRPTYEQYF
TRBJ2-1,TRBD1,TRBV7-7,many,TGTGCCAGCAGCTCAGGGACAGGGGGACTCAATGAGCAGTTCTTC,CASSSGTGGLNEQFF
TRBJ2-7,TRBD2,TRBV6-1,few,TGTGCCAGCGTCGACCTAGCGGAACTCTACGAGCAGTACTTC,CASVDLAELYEQYF
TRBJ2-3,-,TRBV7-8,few,TGTGCCAGCAGCTTAGCGCGCAATCCCCCCGGGACAGATACGCAGTATTTT,CASSLARNPPGTDTQYF
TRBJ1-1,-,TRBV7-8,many,TGTGCCAGCAGTCTTCGGACCCAACCAGGAGCTTTCTTT,CASSLRTQPGAFF
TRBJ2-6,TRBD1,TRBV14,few,TGTGCCAGCAGCCAAGACCGGACAGGGTACGGGGCCAACGTCCTGACTTTC,CASSQDRTGYGANVLTF
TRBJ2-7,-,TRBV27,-,TGTGCCAGCAGTTTTCCGTTAGGAGAGCAGTACTTC,CASSFPLGEQYF
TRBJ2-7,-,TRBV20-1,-,TGCAGTGCTAGAGATATCCAGAAAAGTCCCTACGAGCAGTACTTC,CSARDIQKSPYEQYF
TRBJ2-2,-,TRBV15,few,TGTGCCACCAGCAGGGACAGACGGAACACCGGGGAGCTGTTTTTT,CATSRDRRNTGELFF
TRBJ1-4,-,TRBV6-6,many,TGTGCCAGCGGGCGGGAAAAACTGTTTTTT,CASGREKLFF
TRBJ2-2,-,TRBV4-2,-,TGTGCCAGCAGCCAATTTCCTGGGGCCCCCGGGGAGCTGTTTTTT,CASSQFPGAPGELFF
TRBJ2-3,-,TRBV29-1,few,TGCAGCGTGGAGGGAGCTGGTAGAGGGAGCACAGATACGCAGTATTTT,CSVEGAGRGSTDTQYF
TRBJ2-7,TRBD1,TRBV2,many,TGTGCCACTCGGACAGGGTGGGACGAGCAGTACTTC,CATRTGWDEQYF
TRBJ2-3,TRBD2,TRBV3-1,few,TGTGCCAGCCGGAATAGCGGGAGCCCAGATACGCAGTATTTT,CASRNSGSPDTQYF
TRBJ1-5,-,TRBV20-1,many,TGCAGTGCTAGTTACAGGGCGCCTCAGCCCCAGCATTTT,CSASYRAPQPQHF
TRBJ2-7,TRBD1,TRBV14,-,TGTGCCAGCAGCCAAACAGGGGTGGGGCCCTACGAGCAGTACTTC,CASSQTGVGPYEQYF